Sequencing of this TCR beta chain was carried out in a study of shared T cell receptors in the human thymus. TCRdb's table, derived via immunoSEQ multiplex PCR, lists solely in-frame clones and lacks some. In the table there are roughly 560,000 clones, about 80% of which are singletons. V was cut by 0 bases and J by 8 bases, with 8 bases left in between. The CDR3 extends over 12 amino acids. CDR1 and CDR2 (germline): SGHRS, YFSETQ. The data were also submitted as part of a second study, on human thymus T cells. In that study: Related research described thymic repertoires that were highly overlapping among unrelated individuals.

This chain links TRBV5-1 with TRBJ1-1; no clear D. The clonotype was recovered from a boy younger than two with a congenital heart defect. Sequencing input: thymocytes. The CDR3 nucleotides read TGCGCCAGCAGCTTGGTGGCAGGCGAAGCTTTCTTT. Translation: CASSLVAGEAFF.